Each of the 22 T cell receptor beta chains below was sequenced from the same sample in a study of response to subunit inactivated influenza vaccine. TCRdb passed the RT-PCR reads through MiXCR, listing each CDR3 protein once. Of about 780,000 distinct CDR3 sequences listed, approximately 17% are singletons. The source was PBMCs from blood, collected 4 to 6 days after vaccination. The receptors come from a man in his fifties or sixties who received an inactivated influenza vaccine.

V usage is TRBV10-3 and J usage is TRBJ1-1, with D maybe TRBD1 (5 bases). CDR1 ENHRY and CDR2 SYGVKD come from the germline V gene. This CDR3 has 11 residues. V dropped 10 bases and J dropped 11 bases, with 17 bases sitting between them. Written as DNA, the CDR3 is TGTGCCACGGTGGACAAGGTTACGGCTTTCTTT. This gives the protein CATVDKVTAFF.

The V and J genes are TRBV5-1 and TRBJ2-7; D possibly corresponds to TRBD2 (5 bases). The CDR3 length is 14 residues. The V end lost 4 bases, the J end lost 1 base, and 12 bases lay between the germline ends. In germline, CDR1 is SGHRS, CDR2 YFSETQ. This CDR3 reads CASSPEALSYEQYF. The DNA of the CDR3 is TGCGCCAGCAGCCCGGAGGCGTTATCCTACGAGCAGTACTTC. The entire variable domain, with the rest obtained from reference TRBV5-1 and TRBJ2-7, is as follows: KAGVTQTPRYLIKTRGQQVTLSCSPISGHRSVSWYQQTPGQGLQFLFEYFSETQRNKGNFPGRFSGRQFSNSRSEMNVSTLELGDSALYLCASSPEALSYEQYFGPGTRLTVT.

The V and J genes are TRBV5-1 and TRBJ2-2; TRBD1 or TRBD2 may be the D gene (5 bases each). The CDR3 loop spans 15 amino acids. V lost 7 bases to trimming and J lost 0 bases, with 13 bases between them. The germline CDR1 and CDR2 sequences are SGHRS and YFSETQ. The CDR3 spells CASGTGSSNTGELFF. The CDR3 DNA reads TGCGCCAGCGGGACCGGGTCCTCGAACACCGGGGAGCTGTTTTTT.

This clonotype was recorded a few times. The genes are TRBV19 and TRBJ1-6; 7 nucleotides match TRBD1. The CDR3 consists of 16 residues. Germline-derived CDR1 and CDR2 are LNHDA and SQIVND (reference sequence). The V gene end was trimmed by 3 bases and the J gene end by 7 bases; junction bases not matched to a gene: 9. The CDR3 region is CASSIPQQGRNSPLHF. The DNA of the CDR3 is TGTGCCAGTAGTATCCCCCAACAGGGGCGGAATTCACCCCTCCACTTT. Complete variable domain (other parts from reference TRBV19 and TRBJ1-6): DGGITQSPKYLFRKEGQNVTLSCEQNLNHDAMYWYRQDPGQGLRLIYYSQIVNDFQKGDIAEGYSVSREKKESFPLTVTSAQKNPTAFYLCASSIPQQGRNSPLHFGNGTRLTVT.

At least ten counts were recorded for this clonotype. The chain uses TRBV3-1 and TRBJ2-6, with D perhaps matching TRBD1 (5 bases). Trimming stripped 5 bases from V and 0 bases from J, with 14 bases between. The CDR3 runs 17 residues. Germline CDR1 and CDR2: LGHDT and YNNKEL (reference sequence). The CDR3 is CASSARAYSSGANVLTF. DNA for the CDR3: TGTGCCAGCAGCGCCAGGGCCTACTCCTCTGGGGCCAACGTCCTGACTTTC. Full variable domain (missing parts from reference TRBV3-1 and TRBJ2-6): DTAVSQTPKYLVTQMGNDKSIKCEQNLGHDTMYWYKQDSKKFLKIMFSYNNKELIINETVPNRFSPKSPDKAHLNLHINSLELGDSAVYFCASSARAYSSGANVLTFGAGSRLTVL.

This sequence joins TRBV12-3 or TRBV12-4 and TRBJ2-3; D gene ambiguous. V dropped 2 bases and J dropped 0 bases, with 12 bases sitting between them. This CDR3 is 16 amino acids long. CDR3 coding DNA: TGTGCCAGCAGTTTACTTGCAGGATCGAGCACAGATACGCAGTATTTT. Its protein is CASSLLAGSSTDTQYF.

This clonotype has just a few counts. The chain couples TRBV12-3 or TRBV12-4 to TRBJ2-7; no clear D. This CDR3 contains 14 residues. V was cut by 5 bases and J by 4 bases, with 15 bases left in between. Here the CDR3 reads CASSATGEWYEQYF. The CDR3 region has the DNA TGTGCCAGCAGTGCAACTGGGGAATGGTACGAGCAGTACTTC.

This clonotype has more than one count but fewer than ten. The gene calls are TRBV14 and TRBJ2-3; TRBD1 matches at 7 bases. The V gene end was trimmed by 3 bases and the J gene end by 9 bases; junction bases not matched to a gene: 15. The CDR3 has 16 residues. CDR1 is SGHDN, CDR2 FVKESK, per germline. The DNA for the CDR3 is TGTGCCAGCAGCCAGACGCCGGGACAGAGTCGAGACACGCAGTATTTT. As protein: CASSQTPGQSRDTQYF.

This clonotype was seen a few times. This chain joins TRBV6-5 and TRBJ2-7, with D maybe TRBD1 (5 bases). Per germline, CDR1 MNHEY and CDR2 SVGAGI. V shed 3 bases and J shed 3 bases, with 15 bases lying between them. The CDR3 spans 15 residues. This CDR3 is CASSYYSGYIYEQYF. CDR3 nucleotides: TGTGCCAGCAGTTATTATTCAGGGTATATCTACGAGCAGTACTTC.

The chain combines TRBV28 with TRBJ2-5; 11 bases fit TRBD2. Unmatched junction bases numbered 6, after V lost 3 bases and J lost 0 bases. CDR1 is MDHEN, CDR2 SYDVKM, per germline. This CDR3 contains 17 residues. Here the CDR3 DNA reads TGTGCCAGCAGTTTGGCGGGGACTAGCGGAAACCAAGAGACCCAGTACTTC. Translated, it gives CASSLAGTSGNQETQYF.

This clonotype was found once. V is TRBV7-3 and J is TRBJ2-1, with a tentative D call TRBD2 (7 bases). This CDR3 comprises 16 residues. In germline, CDR1 is SGHTA, CDR2 FQGTGA. Trimming shortened V by 3 bases and J by 1 base, and 13 bases separated the two germline ends. The CDR3: CASSFRGGLSYNEQFF. The CDR3 nucleotides read TGTGCCAGCAGCTTTAGGGGGGGCCTTTCCTACAATGAGCAGTTCTTC. The variable domain in full, completed from reference TRBV7-3 and TRBJ2-1, reads GAGVSQTPSNKVTEKGKYVELRCDPISGHTALYWYRQSLGQGPEFLIYFQGTGAADDSGLPNDRFFAVRPEGSVSTLKIQRTERGDSAVYLCASSFRGGLSYNEQFFGPGTRLTVL.

This chain joins TRBV7-2 and TRBJ2-7; perhaps TRBD1 as D (8 bases). The length of the CDR3 is 13 residues. The ends were cut back, 8 bases at V and 1 base at J, with 12 bases in the middle. CDR1 and CDR2 (germline): SGHTA, FQGNSA. The CDR3 is CASAQGGSYEQYF. The CDR3 DNA sequence: TGTGCCAGCGCACAGGGGGGGTCCTACGAGCAGTACTTC.

This clonotype was seen repeatedly, ten times or more. V gene TRBV12-3 or TRBV12-4 combines with J gene TRBJ2-7; possibly TRBD1 for D (6 bases). Trimming removed 6 bases from V and 3 bases from J, with 12 bases in between. The CDR3 contains 13 residues. CDR3 in amino acids: CASSRDTGYEQYF. CDR3 coding DNA: TGTGCCAGCAGCCGGGACACGGGCTACGAGCAGTACTTC.

This clonotype has ten or more counts. The J gene is TRBJ2-6, the V gene TRBV6-1; 8 bases match TRBD1. The J segment lost 0 bases and the V segment lost 7 bases, leaving 11 bases of the junction unmatched. The V gene's germline CDR1 is MNHNS and CDR2 SASEGT. This CDR3 has 18 residues. CDR3 amino acids: CASTRGDRGSSGANVLTF. The CDR3 DNA reads as TGTGCCAGCACGAGGGGAGACAGGGGATCCTCTGGGGCCAACGTCCTGACTTTC.

V gene TRBV28 combines with J gene TRBJ1-5; D call uncertain. Between the trimmed V and J ends, which lost 5 bases and 4 bases, there was a span of 12 bases. The CDR3 length is 14 residues. The germline CDR1 and CDR2 sequences are MDHEN and SYDVKM. CDR3 DNA sequence: TGTGCCAGCAGTCTCCCCCGATTGAATCAGCCCCAGCATTTT. Protein: CASSLPRLNQPQHF.

This chain links TRBV2 with TRBJ2-3; perhaps TRBD2 as D (5 bases). Germline CDR1 is SNHLY and CDR2 is FYNNEI. CDR3 length: 13 residues. As DNA, the CDR3 is TGTGCTACCAGCGGCCCTCCCACAGATACGCAGTATTTT. Translation gives CATSGPPTDTQYF.

The table lists this clonotype with a few counts. V gene TRBV29-1 combines with J gene TRBJ2-2, with D unclear. V was pared by 0 bases and J by 5 bases, with 7 bases between. This CDR3 region has 13 residues. Germline CDR1 reads SQVTM; CDR2 reads ANQGSEA. The CDR3 bases are TGCAGCGTTGAAGAGATTTCGACCGGGGAGCTGTTTTTT. Its translation is CSVEEISTGELFF.

V gene TRBV20-1 combines with J gene TRBJ1-2; TRBD1 might be the D (5 bases). Germline V gene data show CDR1 as DFQATT and CDR2 as SNEGSKA (reference sequence). This CDR3 is 13 amino acids long. The CDR3 is CRSSDQGDYGYTF. The CDR3 DNA reads TGCAGGTCCTCAGATCAGGGAGACTATGGCTACACCTTC.

The chain recombines TRBV20-1 with TRBJ1-3; the D is unclear. This CDR3 region has 14 residues. CDR1 DFQATT and CDR2 SNEGSKA come from the germline V gene (reference sequence). Trimming took 5 bases from V and 0 from J, leaving 11 bases between them. DNA of the CDR3: TGCAGTGCTGGCGGACTAGGCTCTGGAAACACCATATATTTT. Encoded protein: CSAGGLGSGNTIYF.

This clonotype has just a few counts. This chain uses TRBV7-2 with TRBJ2-2; D ambiguous. Germline loops: CDR1 SGHTA, CDR2 FQGNSA. The CDR3 is 16 residues long. The V end was cut by 1 base, the J end by 6 bases, with 15 bases between. The CDR3 region has the DNA TGTGCCAGCAGCTTAGGGGTAGCCCGCCCCCCCGGGGAGCTGTTTTTT. This gives the protein CASSLGVARPPGELFF.

The rearrangement uses TRBV6-1 and TRBJ1-2; no firm D call. The CDR3 extends over 13 amino acids. Germline lookup yields CDR1 MNHNS and CDR2 SASEGT. Trimming shortened V by 2 bases and J by 4 bases, and 8 bases separated the two germline ends. CDR3 coding DNA: TGTGCCAGCAGTGAAAAGAGTTTCTATGGCTACACCTTC. Its translation: CASSEKSFYGYTF.

The gene calls are TRBV4-3 and TRBJ2-1; maybe TRBD2 (5 bases). Between the trimmed V and J ends, which lost 1 base and 2 bases, there was a span of 9 bases. CDR1 is LGHNA, CDR2 YSLEER, per germline. CDR3 length: 15 residues. The CDR3 sequence is CASSQGGQAYNEQFF. The CDR3 nucleotides are TGCGCCAGCAGCCAAGGAGGGCAAGCCTACAATGAGCAGTTCTTC.